This TCR beta chain appears in the sequencing data of a study of human T cells and chemical hapten exposure. Findings and caveats of the study: There was alopecia in the donors, so their immune response may differ from that of healthy people. Once DPC sensitization occurred, TCRs above 1 in 1000 frequency showed no change.

Trimming shortened V by 0 bases and J by 2 bases, and 10 bases separated the two germline ends. Germline V lookup: CDR1 SEHNR, CDR2 FQNEAQ (reference sequence). The CDR3 consists of 15 residues. This clonotype was detected many times. The antigen remains undetermined. How the authors handled the data: With a range of roughly 20,000 to 750,000, the median per sample was around 97,000 TCRs. TCRdb called the RACE reads again in MiXCR, with one record for every CDR3 protein. For this entry, the V and J calls and clone size follow TCRdb and not the study's own pipeline. The data contain about 120,000 distinct CDR3 sequences, approximately 15% of them singletons. Stated time point: patch test 1, 2 weeks after DPC sensitization. The treatment here: therapeutic diphenylcyclopropenone sensitization with weekly scalp DPC.

The receptor comes from a man aged 18 to 29 with alopecia areata. Some clones in this sample may be carry-over from other donors' samples. The sample here was whole blood, taken in connection with sensitization to the hapten diphenylcyclopropenone (DPC). The gene calls are TRBV7-9 and TRBJ2-5; D call uncertain. Here the CDR3 DNA reads TGTGCCAGCAGCTTAGCCGGTCCGAAGCAAGAGACCCAGTACTTC. Its protein is CASSLAGPKQETQYF.